The 23 T cell receptor beta chains below all came from one sample that was sequenced in a study of blood T cells in healthy people across ages. A J-beta primer mix and a sample-barcoded 5' primer were used in a second PCR of about 7 to 12 cycles. TCRdb recomputed calls from the 5' RACE reads with MiXCR, one row per CDR3 protein. The top ten hold 7.7% of the sample, which has some 1.7 million distinct CDR3 sequences, about 28% seen once. The sequenced sample was blood. All receptors come from a woman aged 25 to 39 in good health.

A remark on this clonotype: An end of the junction does not agree with germline; a read error may underlie this. The chain joins TRBV7-9 to TRBJ1-1, with D hard to call. The CDR3 covers 11 residues. Per the germline V gene, CDR1 is SEHNR and CDR2 is FQNEAQ (reference sequence). CDR3 sequence: CASSLGTETFF. CDR3 in DNA: TGTGCCAGCAGCTTGGGTACTGAAACTTTCTTT.

This clonotype was observed at least ten times. The chain links TRBV28 to TRBJ2-7; tentatively, D is TRBD1 or TRBD2 (6 bases each). V was pared by 5 bases and J by 4 bases, with 18 bases between. CDR1 MDHEN and CDR2 SYDVKM come from the germline V gene. The CDR3 has 15 residues. The CDR3 nucleotides are TGTGCCAGCAGTCCCTGGGGGGTTGACAGGTACGAGCAGTACTTC. It yields the protein CASSPWGVDRYEQYF.

The chain links TRBV4-1 to TRBJ1-2; no reliable D call. The germline V gene has CDR1 MGHRA and CDR2 YSYEKL. The CDR3 has 13 residues. V shed 8 bases and J shed 5 bases, with 15 bases lying between them. The CDR3 bases are TGCGCCAGCGGTCACAGCTCGGGGTATGGCTACACCTTC. This sequence encodes CASGHSSGYGYTF.

Comment on this clonotype: A read error may explain this, as a much larger clone is one base away. The chain has TRBV7-3 and TRBJ2-7, with TRBD1 matching over 7 bases. Matching the DNA end better, TRBJ2-1 makes the J call doubtful. The CDR3 extends over 16 amino acids. Germline assignment: CDR1 SGHTA and CDR2 FQGTGA. CDR3 loop: CASSLTGTMSSYEQFF. The CDR3 DNA sequence: TGTGCCAGCAGCTTGACAGGGACAATGAGCTCCTACGAGCAGTTCTTC.

In its sample, this clonotype was seen a few times. The rearrangement links TRBV6-1 to TRBJ2-1, with D possibly being TRBD1 or TRBD2 (5 bases each). The CDR3 totals 17 residues. Trimming shortened V by 6 bases and J by 5 bases, and 23 bases separated the two germline ends. Germline V CDR1 and CDR2: MNHNS, SASEGT. CDR3 in amino acids: CASSIGSWGRVHNEQFF. The CDR3 nucleotides are TGTGCCAGCAGCATAGGGTCATGGGGGAGAGTTCACAATGAGCAGTTCTTC.

V usage is TRBV10-2 and J usage is TRBJ2-2; the match to TRBD1 covers 8 bases. Germline loops: CDR1 WSHSY, CDR2 SAAADI. This CDR3 spans 14 amino acids. The J segment lost 5 bases and the V segment lost 6 bases, leaving 5 bases of the junction unmatched. The CDR3 nucleotides are TGCGCCAGCAGGGTGACAGGGGTGACCGGGGAGCTGTTTTTT. Translated: CASRVTGVTGELFF.

This clonotype showed up just a few times. This rearrangement joins TRBV12-3 or TRBV12-4 to TRBJ2-5; D may be TRBD2 (6 bases). The germline V and J ends were trimmed by 3 bases and 4 bases, with 12 bases remaining between them. The CDR3 has 14 amino acids. The DNA for the CDR3 is TGTGCCAGCAGTTTCGGCTCGGGAGTAGAGACCCAGTACTTC. Translating gives CASSFGSGVETQYF.

This clonotype was observed a handful of times. J is TRBJ1-4 and V is TRBV5-1, with D unclear. Germline loops: CDR1 SGHRS, CDR2 YFSETQ. Trimming removed 5 bases at V and 5 bases at J, with 10 bases between. The length of the CDR3 is 13 residues. CDR3 nucleotides: TGCGCCAGCAGAGGACTGGGAAATGAAAAACTGTTTTTT. Translation gives CASRGLGNEKLFF. Full variable domain (missing parts from reference TRBV5-1 and TRBJ1-4): KAGVTQTPRYLIKTRGQQVTLSCSPISGHRSVSWYQQTPGQGLQFLFEYFSETQRNKGNFPGRFSGRQFSNSRSEMNVSTLELGDSALYLCASRGLGNEKLFFGSGTQLSVL.

Remarks on this clonotype: A much more abundant neighbour one base away suggests this may be a read error. The chain's CDR3 is CASSAGGVDGSEQVF. The CDR3 nucleotides read TGTGCCAGCAGCGCCGGAGGCGTCGATGGTAGTGAGCAGGTCTTC. The chain combines TRBV7-2 with TRBJ2-1; D might be TRBD2 (5 bases). The CDR3 has 15 residues. Germline assignment: CDR1 SGHTA and CDR2 FQGNSA.

The chain joins TRBV20-1 to TRBJ1-6; no reliable D call. Germline-derived CDR1 and CDR2 are DFQATT and SNEGSKA (reference sequence). Trimming stripped 6 bases from V and 8 bases from J, with 14 bases between. The CDR3 runs to 13 residues. The CDR3 loop reads CSAYIKRDSPLHF. The CDR3, as DNA: TGCAGTGCCTACATCAAGCGGGATTCACCCCTCCACTTT.

This clonotype was counted many times. The rearrangement uses TRBV28 and TRBJ2-5; 8 bases agree with TRBD2. V shed 6 bases, J shed 5 bases, and the junction held 11 bases outside the gene matches. The CDR3 is 15 residues long. Germline V gene sequence: CDR1 MDHEN, CDR2 SYDVKM. The CDR3 DNA sequence: TGTGCCAGCAGGTCACTCGGCGGGGGGCTCGAGACCCAGTACTTC. Residues: CASRSLGGGLETQYF.

This clonotype has only a few counts. The gene calls are TRBV7-3 and TRBJ2-3; TRBD1 matches 10 bases. From germline, CDR1 is SGHTA and CDR2 FQGTGA. The CDR3 length is 14 residues. V dropped 4 bases and J dropped 5; count of bases not matched to a gene: 3. In DNA form, the CDR3 reads TGTGCCAGCAGCTCGACAGGGGGCGAAGATACGCAGTATTTT. Its protein is CASSSTGGEDTQYF.

CDR3 loop: CSARPAGGFTDTQYF. The CDR3 nucleotides read TGCAGTGCTAGACCAGCGGGGGGATTCACAGATACGCAGTATTTT. The genes are TRBV20-1 and TRBJ2-3, with 9 bases that match TRBD2. The CDR3 extends over 15 amino acids. The V gene end was trimmed by 2 bases and the J gene end by 2 bases; junction bases not matched to a gene: 5. Per germline, CDR1 DFQATT and CDR2 SNEGSKA (reference sequence).

This rearrangement joins TRBV3-1 to TRBJ2-7; D may be TRBD1 (6 bases). The CDR3 contains 15 residues. Between the trimmed V and J ends, which lost 2 bases and 7 bases, there was a span of 18 bases. Germline CDR1 is LGHDT and CDR2 is YNNKEL (reference sequence). DNA for the CDR3: TGTGCCAGCAGCCAACGCCTCGGGACACACAATGAGCAGTACTTC. Encoded protein: CASSQRLGTHNEQYF.

V usage is TRBV13 and J usage is TRBJ2-7; D is perhaps TRBD1 (6 bases). Germline assignment: CDR1 PRHDT and CDR2 FYEKMQ (reference sequence). The CDR3 covers 13 residues. V lost 5 bases to trimming and J lost 6 bases, with 14 bases between them. The CDR3 sequence: CASSSVSRGEQYF. The CDR3 nucleotides are TGTGCCAGCAGCAGTGTGTCCAGGGGCGAGCAGTACTTC. Drawing the rest from reference TRBV13 and TRBJ2-7, the complete variable domain is AAGVIQSPRHLIKEKRETATLKCYPIPRHDTVYWYQQGPGQDPQFLISFYEKMQSDKGSIPDRFSAQQFSDYHSELNMSSLELGDSALYFCASSSVSRGEQYFGPGTRLTVT.

Only a few counts were recorded for this clonotype. The chain joins TRBV20-1 to TRBJ1-2; the D is unclear. Trimming stripped 3 bases from V and 4 bases from J, with 9 bases between. Germline CDR1 DFQATT, CDR2 SNEGSKA (reference sequence). CDR3 length: 12 residues. The CDR3 DNA reads TGCAGTGCTAGTCACGGGTCCTATGGCTACACCTTC. This codes for CSASHGSYGYTF.

This clonotype was detected many times. The chain couples TRBV7-2 to TRBJ2-7; 9 positions agree with TRBD1. The CDR3 contains 15 residues. V shed 0 bases, J shed 3 bases, and the junction held 3 bases outside the gene matches. Germline loops: CDR1 SGHTA, CDR2 FQGNSA. CDR3 DNA: TGTGCCAGCAGCTTAGCGGGGGACAGGGACTACGAGCAGTACTTC. Residues: CASSLAGDRDYEQYF.

A note on this clonotype: A read error may be the cause here, since a much bigger clone is one base away. This chain connects TRBV10-2 to TRBJ2-3; 7 positions agree with TRBD1. The CDR3 is 16 residues long. J gave up 10 bases and V 3 bases, and 16 bases lay outside the gene matches. CDR1 WSHSY and CDR2 SAAADI come from the germline V gene. This CDR3 reads CASSESTGTRRGPQYF. The CDR3 bases are TGCGCCAGCAGTGAATCGACAGGGACCCGAAGGGGTCCGCAGTATTTT.

This clonotype was detected only a few times. This chain uses TRBV2 with TRBJ2-7; TRBD2 might be the D (6 bases). The CDR3 runs to 15 residues. Trimming took off 3 bases at V and 2 bases at J, with 14 bases between the two ends. Germline V gene sequence: CDR1 SNHLY, CDR2 FYNNEI. CDR3 DNA sequence: TGTGCCAGCAGTGAGGGCGGAGGGGTTCCCTACGAGCAGTACTTC. Encoded protein: CASSEGGGVPYEQYF.

Regarding this clonotype: Since a much larger clone is just one base distant, this may be a read error. The chain has TRBV7-9 and TRBJ2-7; no definite D call. Trimming removed 4 bases at V and 4 bases at J, with 17 bases between. Germline V lookup: CDR1 SEHNR, CDR2 FQNEAQ (reference sequence). This CDR3 has 15 residues. The CDR3 DNA reads as TGTGCCAGCAGCTCCATTCGAGGAGTAGGTTACGAGCAGTACTTC. This codes for CASSSIRGVGYEQYF.

In its sample, this clonotype was seen a few times. V usage is TRBV12-3 or TRBV12-4 and J usage is TRBJ2-3; TRBD2 is a possible D gene (5 bases). The CDR3 spans 17 residues. V was cut by 1 base and J by 2 bases, with 16 bases left in between. The DNA of the CDR3 is TGTGCCAGCAGTTTAGATTCTCGCGGACTGGCCACAGATACGCAGTATTTT. This sequence encodes CASSLDSRGLATDTQYF.

This rearrangement joins TRBV3-1 to TRBJ1-2; no clear D gene. The CDR3 runs 13 residues. CDR1 LGHDT and CDR2 YNNKEL come from the germline V gene (reference sequence). V was clipped by 0 bases and J by 7 bases, with 9 bases between them. The DNA of the CDR3 is TGTGCCAGCAGCCAAGACGCGCGCCTTGGCTACACCTTC. It yields the protein CASSQDARLGYTF.

Many counts were recorded for this clonotype. V gene TRBV7-8 combines with J gene TRBJ2-1, with D tentatively TRBD2 (6 bases). Trimming cost V 1 base and J 6 bases, with 19 bases left between them. The CDR3 extends over 17 amino acids. Germline values: CDR1 SGHVS, CDR2 FQNEAQ. The DNA for the CDR3 is TGTGCCAGCAGCTTAGAGGGAGATGGGGGGAGCGGCAATGAGCAGTTCTTC. It codes for CASSLEGDGGSGNEQFF.